These 27 T cell receptor beta chains originate from one sample sequenced in a study of T cells in Graves' hyperthyroidism and ophthalmopathy. From RNA transcripts, TCR beta CDR3 regions were amplified. Primed by the HTBI set, a first-round RT-PCR was run on the TCR CDR3. In TCRdb, the multiplex PCR reads were re-called with MiXCR into one record per CDR3 protein. The sample carries 450,000 to 550,000 distinct CDR3 sequences, approximately 25% recorded once. Sequencing input: blood. Receptor source: a woman aged 30 to 39 with Graves' ophthalmopathy.

This clonotype was found many times. The chain carries TRBV12-3 or TRBV12-4 and TRBJ2-7; possibly TRBD1 for D (5 bases). The CDR3 consists of 13 residues. Trimming shortened V by 6 bases and J by 3 bases, and 12 bases separated the two germline ends. In nucleotides, the CDR3 is TGTGCCAGCAGCCCGTTTAGGGGCTACGAGCAGTACTTC. Translated: CASSPFRGYEQYF.

The sample holds many counts of this clonotype. This chain links TRBV15 with TRBJ1-2, with 8 bases matching TRBD1. Per germline, CDR1 LNHNV and CDR2 YYDKDF (reference sequence). This CDR3 has 16 residues. V was clipped by 1 base and J by 2 bases; unmatched bases: 6. In DNA form, the CDR3 reads TGTGCCACCAGCAGAGGGACAGGGATGGCGAACTATGGCTACACCTTC. This translates into CATSRGTGMANYGYTF.

This clonotype was seen at least ten times. The chain employs TRBV20-1 and TRBJ1-1; D is ambiguous. Trimming shortened V by 6 bases and J by 3 bases, and 14 bases separated the two germline ends. Germline CDR1 and CDR2: DFQATT and SNEGSKA (reference sequence). The CDR3 is made up of 13 amino acids. The CDR3 loop reads CSALPDLDTEAFF. CDR3 bases: TGCAGTGCACTACCGGACTTGGACACTGAAGCTTTCTTT.

This clonotype has only a few counts. The CDR3 bases are TGCAGCGTTGAGAGGGACAGCTATGGCTACACCTTC. Its protein product is CSVERDSYGYTF. This chain links TRBV29-1 with TRBJ1-2; 7 nucleotides agree with TRBD1. CDR3 size: 12 residues. Per the germline V gene, CDR1 is SQVTM and CDR2 is ANQGSEA. Trimming at V came to 3 bases and at J to 4 bases, leaving 2 bases not matched to a gene.

This clonotype was recorded at least ten times. Germline is not matched at one junction end, which may reflect a read error. J is TRBJ1-2 and V is TRBV12-3 or TRBV12-4, with unresolved D. The length of the CDR3 is 12 residues. The CDR3 is CASSLAGYGYTF. The CDR3 region has the DNA TGTGCCAGCAGCTTAGCAGGCTATGGCTACACCTTC.

The chain has TRBV4-2 and TRBJ2-7; a possible D gene is TRBD2 (5 bases). The CDR3 sequence is 15 residues long. V lost 1 base, J lost 6 bases, and 16 bases lay in between. Germline values: CDR1 LGHNA, CDR2 YNFKEQ. DNA of the CDR3: TGTGCCAGCAGCCAAGCGGACTCTCCGTCGTCCGAGCAGTACTTC. This sequence encodes CASSQADSPSSEQYF.

The table lists this clonotype with many counts. The J gene is TRBJ2-5, the V gene TRBV7-2, with D possibly TRBD1 on 6 matching bases. CDR3 size: 14 residues. Trimming removed 5 bases at V and 5 bases at J, with 15 bases between. Germline V gene sequence: CDR1 SGHTA, CDR2 FQGNSA. The CDR3 is CASSTNRAMETQYF. CDR3 sequence (DNA): TGTGCCAGCAGCACTAACAGGGCGATGGAGACCCAGTACTTC.

This chain uses TRBV19 with TRBJ2-7, with 7 bases matching TRBD2. Germline lookup yields CDR1 LNHDA and CDR2 SQIVND (reference sequence). V lost 8 bases, J lost 6 bases, and 7 bases stayed unmatched. The CDR3 covers 12 residues. DNA of the CDR3: TGTGCCAGTGCGACGGGGGGTTTCGAGCAGTACTTC. It is translated as CASATGGFEQYF.

The chain employs TRBV4-1 and TRBJ2-7; 9 bases align to TRBD2. The CDR3 runs to 18 residues. The germline V gene has CDR1 MGHRA and CDR2 YSYEKL. Germline trimming cut 5 bases from V and 4 bases from J; bases unmatched to any gene: 18. CDR3 coding DNA: TGCGCCAGCAGCTCAAGATCCTTCTGGCGGGAGGGTTCTTACGAGCAGTACTTC. This gives the protein CASSSRSFWREGSYEQYF.

The rearrangement links TRBV13 to TRBJ2-7; maybe TRBD1 (6 bases). V dropped 5 bases and J dropped 1 base, with 18 bases sitting between them. CDR1 PRHDT and CDR2 FYEKMQ come from the germline V gene (reference sequence). This CDR3 comprises 16 residues. The DNA for the CDR3 is TGTGCCAGCAGCAGAGGGACGGGACACGGATCCTACGAGCAGTACTTC. Its translation: CASSRGTGHGSYEQYF.

With regard to this clonotype: A junction end diverges from the germline sequence, so it may reflect a read error. The V call is TRBV12-3 or TRBV12-4, the J call TRBJ2-2, with D maybe TRBD1 (6 bases). This CDR3 contains 14 residues. The CDR3 nucleotides read TGTGTCAGCTCACCACAGGGACACACCGGGGAGCTGTTTTTT. Translating it yields CVSSPQGHTGELFF.

This clonotype has a handful of counts. This chain connects TRBV6-5 to TRBJ2-7; D tentatively reads TRBD1 or TRBD2 (5 bases each). V was shortened by 0 bases and J by 6 bases, with 12 bases between the two germline ends. Per germline, CDR1 MNHEY and CDR2 SVGAGI. CDR3 size: 14 residues. The CDR3 bases are TGTGCCAGCAGTTACTCGTCAGGGACCGTCGAGCAGTACTTC. It is translated as CASSYSSGTVEQYF.

This clonotype was recorded a few times. The gene calls are TRBV6-1 and TRBJ1-2, with a tentative D call TRBD1 (6 bases). The germline gives CDR1 MNHNS, CDR2 SASEGT. V was cut by 2 bases and J by 4 bases, with 14 bases left in between. The CDR3 totals 15 residues. The CDR3 DNA reads as TGTGCCAGCAGTGAATTAGTGGGGGGCGGCTATGGCTACACCTTC. It codes for CASSELVGGGYGYTF.

The chain carries TRBV2 and TRBJ1-2; 12 nucleotides line up with TRBD1. V was clipped by 6 bases and J by 6 bases; unmatched bases: 17. Per germline, CDR1 SNHLY and CDR2 FYNNEI. This CDR3 has 18 amino acids. In DNA form, the CDR3 reads TGTGCCAGCAGAGACCTTTATAAAACCGGGACAGGGGGCCATGGCTACACCTTC. This codes for CASRDLYKTGTGGHGYTF.

This chain joins TRBV29-1 and TRBJ2-7; a weak D match, TRBD1 (5 bases). The CDR3 spans 11 residues. Germline CDR1 SQVTM, CDR2 ANQGSEA. Trimming shortened V by 6 bases and J by 4 bases, and 10 bases separated the two germline ends. The CDR3 DNA follows: TGCAGCGTCGCCAGGGCTTACGAGCAGTACTTC. Its translation: CSVARAYEQYF.

This clonotype was detected many times. The rearrangement uses TRBV5-1 and TRBJ1-1, with unresolved D. The CDR3 runs to 14 residues. Germline V lookup: CDR1 SGHRS, CDR2 YFSETQ. With 0 bases removed from V and 1 base from J, the gap between germline ends came to 7 bases. CDR3 DNA: TGCGCCAGCAGCTTGGCCCCACAGAACACTGAAGCTTTCTTT. Translation: CASSLAPQNTEAFF.

The table lists this clonotype with many counts. J is TRBJ1-2 and V is TRBV11-2; a possible D gene is TRBD1 (5 bases). The V end lost 0 bases, the J end lost 7 bases, and 24 bases lay between the germline ends. The CDR3 runs to 18 residues. Germline assignment: CDR1 SGHAT and CDR2 FQNNGV. This CDR3 reads CASSLDLTESWGYPGYTF. The CDR3 DNA sequence: TGTGCCAGCAGCTTAGACCTGACAGAAAGTTGGGGGTATCCTGGCTACACCTTC.

This clonotype appeared many times. J is TRBJ2-5 and V is TRBV12-3 or TRBV12-4, with D perhaps matching TRBD1 (6 bases). The ends were cut back, 6 bases at V and 2 bases at J, with 13 bases in the middle. There are 14 residues in the CDR3. In nucleotides, the CDR3 is TGTGCCAGCAGCCTGACAGGTCCACAAGAGACCCAGTACTTC. This encodes CASSLTGPQETQYF.

This clonotype turned up a few times. The chain recombines TRBV18 with TRBJ2-5; D is unresolved. The ends were cut back, 1 base at V and 2 bases at J, with 11 bases in the middle. This CDR3 spans 15 amino acids. Germline CDR1 is KGHSH and CDR2 is LQKENI. The CDR3 DNA follows: TGTGCCAGCTCACCACAAGGCTTGGGGCAAGAGACCCAGTACTTC. Translation gives CASSPQGLGQETQYF.

This clonotype was seen ten or more times. This sequence joins TRBV20-1 and TRBJ1-5; TRBD1 aligns across 12 bases. Germline V CDR1 and CDR2: DFQATT, SNEGSKA (reference sequence). The CDR3 totals 17 residues. V lost 0 bases to trimming and J lost 6 bases; unmatched junction nucleotides: 9. CDR3 sequence (DNA): TGCAGTGCTAGAGATTTTAGGGGACAGGGGGCAGTTCAGCCCCAGCATTTT. Its translation is CSARDFRGQGAVQPQHF.

This clonotype was picked up many times. J is TRBJ2-5 and V is TRBV2; possibly TRBD1 or TRBD2 for D (5 bases each). This CDR3 is built from 13 residues. The germline V and J ends were trimmed by 6 bases and 4 bases, with 12 bases remaining between them. The germline V gene encodes CDR1 SNHLY and CDR2 FYNNEI. CDR3 bases: TGTGCCAGCAGATTAAATGGGGGAGAGACCCAGTACTTC. Translating it yields CASRLNGGETQYF.

The table lists this clonotype with many counts. The rearrangement joins TRBV12-3 or TRBV12-4 to TRBJ1-2; tentatively, D is TRBD1 (6 bases). Between the trimmed V and J ends, which lost 6 bases and 4 bases, there was a span of 15 bases. There are 14 residues in the CDR3. The CDR3, as DNA: TGTGCCAGCAGCTACAGGGTACCCCTCTATGGCTACACCTTC. It specifies CASSYRVPLYGYTF.

This clonotype was observed a few times. This chain connects TRBV20-1 to TRBJ2-5, with TRBD1 matching over 7 bases. Trimming removed 3 bases from V and 5 bases from J; junction bases left unmatched: 12. CDR3 length: 15 residues. CDR1 is DFQATT and CDR2 is SNEGSKA in the germline V gene (reference sequence). CDR3 sequence (DNA): TGCAGTGCTAGTAGCCGACAGGGTTGGGTTGAGACCCAGTACTTC. Amino acids: CSASSRQGWVETQYF.

V and J are TRBV3-1 and TRBJ1-1; 12 nucleotides line up with TRBD1. The CDR3 length is 15 residues. With V trimmed by 3 bases and J by 4 bases, 3 bases remained unmatched. In germline, CDR1 is LGHDT, CDR2 YNNKEL (reference sequence). CDR3 coding DNA: TGTGCCAGCAGCCACCCGGGACAGGGGGCCACTGAAGCTTTCTTT. Residues: CASSHPGQGATEAFF. The variable domain in full, completed from reference TRBV3-1 and TRBJ1-1, reads DTAVSQTPKYLVTQMGNDKSIKCEQNLGHDTMYWYKQDSKKFLKIMFSYNNKELIINETVPNRFSPKSPDKAHLNLHINSLELGDSAVYFCASSHPGQGATEAFFGQGTRLTVV.

This clonotype occurred many times. V usage is TRBV29-1 and J usage is TRBJ1-1; TRBD1 agrees at 7 bases. The CDR3 is 13 amino acids. With 4 bases clipped from V and 1 base from J, the junction kept 3 bases outside the gene matches. CDR1 is SQVTM, CDR2 ANQGSEA, per germline. As DNA, the CDR3 is TGCAGCGTTGCCCCAGGGGGGAACACTGAAGCTTTCTTT. Its protein product is CSVAPGGNTEAFF. Filled out from reference TRBV29-1 and TRBJ1-1, the complete variable domain reads SAVISQKPSRDICQRGTSLTIQCQVDSQVTMMFWYRQQPGQSLTLIATANQGSEATYESGFVIDKFPISRPNLTFSTLTVSNMSPEDSSIYLCSVAPGGNTEAFFGQGTRLTVV.

This chain connects TRBV2 to TRBJ1-1, with D possibly matching TRBD1 (5 bases). Trimming took off 4 bases at V and 7 bases at J, with 13 bases between the two ends. The CDR3 is made up of 13 amino acids. Germline V gene lookup returns CDR1 SNHLY and CDR2 FYNNEI. The CDR3 protein is CASSGIPGGEAFF. Here the CDR3 DNA reads TGTGCCAGCAGTGGAATACCCGGGGGTGAAGCTTTCTTT.

Details on this clonotype: A much larger clone differs from this one at a single base, so this may be a read error. The chain has TRBV27 and TRBJ2-2; 8 bases fit TRBD1. This CDR3 is built from 14 residues. Germline CDR1 reads MNHEY; CDR2 reads SMNVEV (reference sequence). This chain's CDR3 is CASKDRAAAGELLF. The CDR3, as DNA: TGTGCCAGCAAGGACAGGGCAGCAGCCGGGGAGCTGTTGTTT.